This T cell receptor (beta chain) originates from a study of T cell repertoires and Cas9 in healthy adults. This CDR3 is 15 amino acids long. The method was immunoSEQ multiplex PCR; TCRdb's version includes in-frame clones alone and lacks a portion of them. The sample includes over 12,000 clones, 75% to 90% of them seen just once. Sequencing input: Tregs (CD4+, CD25+, CD127-, CD137-, CD154-) from PBMCs; culture status not recorded. The chain joins TRBV21-1 to TRBJ2-5; the table's D call, TRBD1, has no DNA check behind it. TRBV21-1 constitutes a pseudogene. The receptor's source is a human donor in good health. CDR3 amino acids: CASSLRQAEQETQYF. DNA for the CDR3: TGTGCCAGCAGCTTACGACAGGCGGAACAAGAGACCCAGTACTTC.